This TCR beta chain was recovered during a study of OX40 agonist ivuxolimab in advanced cancers. Study at large: Of the patients, three showed partial responses, one with hepatocellular carcinoma and two with cutaneous melanoma. Study outcomes and limitations: Clonal expansion was among the lowest in partial responders at 0.1-3.0 mg/kg, especially CD8+. The average count of expanded clones was higher among CD8+ T cells than among CD4+.

In germline, CDR1 is MNHEY, CDR2 SMNVEV (reference sequence). CDR3 length: 16 amino acids. Trimming left V 6 bases short and J 2 bases short, with 18 bases between. Assay: immunoSEQ multiplex PCR; the TCRdb copy retains only in-frame clones and omits some. The data hold about 45,000 clones, with 75% to 85% observed a single time. This clone was seen more than once but under ten times. What it recognizes is unknown. V usage is TRBV27 and J usage is TRBJ2-3; TRBD1 or TRBD2 may be the D gene (5 bases each). The sequence came from an adult with an advanced solid tumor such as melanoma, head and neck, liver or kidney cancer. The starting material was CD4+ or CD8+ T cells sorted from blood, obtained in a trial of the OX40 agonist ivuxolimab. For the CDR3, the DNA is TGTGCCAGCAGCTTAGTCGGGGCTAGCTACACAGATACGCAGTATTTT. Residues: CASSLVGASYTDTQYF.